What follows are 6 T cell receptor beta chains derived from one specimen sequenced in a study. TCRdb reprocessed the 5' RACE reads with MiXCR, giving one entry per CDR3 protein. The sample records 5,000 to 6,500 distinct CDR3 sequences, approximately 59% being singletons. Sequenced material: tumor-infiltrating memory CD4+ T cells sorted from the breast tumor. This sample's subset: memory CD4+ T cells, CD4+CD45RO+CD25-. The receptors were gathered from a female donor with breast cancer.

This clonotype is deemed large. J is TRBJ2-7 and V is TRBV5-1, with 10 positions matching TRBD1. Trimming took 4 bases from V and 0 from J; bases not matched to a gene: 7. Looked up from germline, CDR1 is SGHRS and CDR2 is YFSETQ. This CDR3 comprises 16 residues. The CDR3 loop is CASSPRQGAGSYEQYF. Here the CDR3 DNA reads TGCGCCAGCAGCCCCAGACAGGGGGCCGGCTCCTACGAGCAGTACTTC.

The rearrangement links TRBV6-6 to TRBJ2-2, with D hard to call. The CDR3 loop spans 13 amino acids. Germline V gives CDR1 MNHNY, CDR2 SVGAGI (reference sequence). The V end was cut by 2 bases, the J end by 6 bases, with 7 bases between. Here the CDR3 DNA reads TGTGCCAGCAGTTACAAAGGGTCCGGGGAGCTGTTTTTT. It specifies CASSYKGSGELFF.

The J gene is TRBJ1-2, the V gene TRBV20-1; D is unclear. This CDR3 spans 12 amino acids. Trimming shortened V by 4 bases and J by 0 bases, and 6 bases separated the two germline ends. Germline CDR1 and CDR2: DFQATT and SNEGSKA (reference sequence). CDR3 loop: CSAKGSNYGYTF. The CDR3 DNA is TGCAGTGCTAAGGGATCTAACTATGGCTACACCTTC.

The table lists this clonotype with a count of one. The gene calls are TRBV7-6 and TRBJ1-5; TRBD1 agrees at 8 bases. This CDR3 is 18 amino acids long. Per germline, CDR1 SGHVS and CDR2 FNYEAQ. The junction had 10 bases not matched to a gene; V was cut back by 2 bases and J by 1 base. The CDR3 sequence: CASSLSAGGEGSNQPQHF. The CDR3 nucleotides read TGTGCCAGCAGCTTAAGTGCAGGGGGCGAAGGGAGCAATCAGCCCCAGCATTTT. Supplemented by reference TRBV7-6 and TRBJ1-5, the full variable domain reads GAGVSQSPRYKVTKRGQDVALRCDPISGHVSLYWYRQALGQGPEFLTYFNYEAQQDKSGLPNDRFSAERPEGSISTLTIQRTEQRDSAMYRCASSLSAGGEGSNQPQHFGDGTRLSIL.

The V and J genes are TRBV20-1 and TRBJ2-3, with D perhaps matching TRBD2 (5 bases). V was trimmed by 0 bases and J by 5 bases, leaving 15 bases between them. CDR3 size: 15 residues. Germline lookup yields CDR1 DFQATT and CDR2 SNEGSKA (reference sequence). The CDR3 region is CSARDPTKGKDTQYF. Here the CDR3 DNA reads TGCAGTGCTAGAGATCCGACTAAGGGAAAAGATACGCAGTATTTT.

The chain combines TRBV12-3 or TRBV12-4 with TRBJ2-4, with D unresolved. V lost 0 bases, J lost 6 bases, and 6 bases lay in between. There are 13 residues in the CDR3. CDR3 in DNA: TGTGCCAGCAGTTTAGCAGGGATAAACATTCAGTACTTC. As protein: CASSLAGINIQYF.